This entry describes one T cell receptor beta chain. One end of the junction varies from germline; a read error may be responsible. The sample is drawn from a study of T cells in Graves' hyperthyroidism and ophthalmopathy. Using RNA transcripts as the source, TCR beta CDR3 regions were amplified. RT-PCR in the first round (using the HTBI primer set) targeted the TCR CDR3. One entry per CDR3 protein, called by TCRdb with MiXCR from the multiplex PCR reads. The sample lists about 55,000 distinct CDR3 sequences, around 53% occurring once. The CDR3 length is 14 residues. Looked up from germline, CDR1 is KGHSH and CDR2 is LQKENI.

Specimen: blood. The origin of this receptor is a woman aged 55-69 years with Graves' ophthalmopathy. The chain is built from TRBV18 and TRBJ1-3, with D tentatively TRBD1 (5 bases). CDR3 loop: CASSPGESGNTMYF. The CDR3 DNA is TGTGCCAGCTCACCGGGGGAGTCTGGAAACACCATGTATTTT.